The 8 T cell receptor beta chains in this list originate from one sample, sequenced in a study of human T cells and chemical hapten exposure. In TCRdb, the RACE reads were re-called with MiXCR into one record per CDR3 protein. The sample lists around 380,000 distinct CDR3 sequences, approximately 4.4% seen once, with under 3% in the top ten. The time point is: patch test 1, 2 weeks after DPC sensitization. Noted treatment: therapeutic diphenylcyclopropenone sensitization with weekly scalp DPC. The sample here was whole blood, taken in connection with sensitization to the hapten diphenylcyclopropenone (DPC). All receptors derive from a woman between 50 and 59 years old with alopecia areata. Some clones in this sample may be carry-over from other donors' samples.

V is TRBV12-3 or TRBV12-4 and J is TRBJ2-7, with D unclear. The CDR3 is made up of 13 amino acids. V lost 4 bases and J lost 2, with 9 bases in between. CDR3 loop: CASSSSGPYEQYF. CDR3 DNA: TGTGCCAGCAGTTCTTCCGGTCCCTACGAGCAGTACTTC.

This clonotype was seen repeatedly, ten times or more. The V and J genes are TRBV28 and TRBJ2-7; perhaps TRBD1 as D (7 bases). Germline V gene sequence: CDR1 MDHEN, CDR2 SYDVKM. The CDR3 runs 15 residues. The V end was cut by 5 bases, the J end by 0 bases, with 14 bases between. The CDR3 reads CASSLRQGGSYEQYF. In nucleotides, the CDR3 is TGTGCCAGCAGTCTTCGACAGGGAGGCTCCTACGAGCAGTACTTC.

This clonotype was seen at least ten times. This chain links TRBV12-3 or TRBV12-4 with TRBJ2-7, with TRBD2 matching 8 bases. J gave up 5 bases and V 3 bases, and 9 bases lay outside the gene matches. CDR3 length: 15 amino acids. CDR3 bases: TGTGCCAGCAGTTTCTCCGGGAGGGCACTCCACGAGCAGTACTTC. This translates into CASSFSGRALHEQYF.

To note about this clonotype: A read error is possible here, since a much larger clone lies one base away. The chain couples TRBV7-8 to TRBJ2-3, with 7 bases identical to TRBD2. The CDR3 loop spans 17 amino acids. Looked up from germline, CDR1 is SGHVS and CDR2 is FQNEAQ. Losses at the gene ends were 6 bases for V and 2 bases for J; bases not matched to a gene: 14. CDR3 residues: CASRAGGIGRPTDTQYF. CDR3 in DNA: TGTGCCAGCAGGGCAGGCGGGATCGGGAGGCCCACAGATACGCAGTATTTT.

This clonotype was seen at least ten times. The chain uses TRBV4-1 and TRBJ1-1; D unclear. Trimming took 3 bases from V and 7 from J, leaving 12 bases between them. CDR3 size: 13 residues. Germline V gene data show CDR1 as MGHRA and CDR2 as YSYEKL. This CDR3 is CASSQVPGSEAFF. The CDR3 coding sequence is TGCGCCAGCAGCCAGGTCCCGGGCAGTGAAGCTTTCTTT.

This clonotype was observed a handful of times. The chain combines TRBV11-2 with TRBJ2-7; 7 bases line up with TRBD2. This CDR3 region has 15 residues. With V trimmed by 5 bases and J by 5 bases, 12 bases remained unmatched. The germline V gene encodes CDR1 SGHAT and CDR2 FQNNGV. The CDR3 region has the DNA TGTGCCAGCAGCCTCAGACTAACTAGCGAAGACGAGCAGTACTTC. It is translated as CASSLRLTSEDEQYF.

The table lists this clonotype with a few counts. This chain joins TRBV9 and TRBJ1-3; maybe TRBD1 (6 bases). The germline V and J ends were trimmed by 3 bases and 0 bases, with 19 bases remaining between them. The CDR3 covers 18 residues. Germline V CDR1 and CDR2: SGDLS, YYNGEE. The CDR3 here is CASSGRGGQIRSGNTIYF. CDR3 DNA sequence: TGTGCCAGCAGCGGAAGGGGAGGACAGATCCGCTCTGGAAACACCATATATTTT.

This clonotype has ten or more counts. The rearrangement joins TRBV5-6 to TRBJ1-2; 9 bases match TRBD1. This CDR3 is built from 12 residues. Looked up from germline, CDR1 is SGHDT and CDR2 is YYEEEE. Trimming removed 5 bases from V and 12 bases from J; junction bases left unmatched: 8. The CDR3 DNA is TGTGCCAGCAGTATGACTGGACAGGGGCACACCTTC. It encodes CASSMTGQGHTF.